Below, one T cell receptor beta chain is given with its context. Authors' analysis steps: The authors estimated nucleated cell counts from reference gene primer amplification. Generated by immunoSEQ multiplex PCR, the TCRdb table keeps only in-frame clones and is missing some. The DNA was the basis for D and trimming; V, J and clone size are from that table. The repertoire holds tens of thousands of clones, around 87% seen once, with approximately 17% in the top ten. This sample is drawn from a study of blood T cell repertoires in COVID-19. The CDR3 consists of 15 residues. V dropped 6 bases and J dropped 2; count of bases not matched to a gene: 8. From germline, CDR1 is SGHRS and CDR2 YFSETQ.

V gene TRBV5-1 combines with J gene TRBJ2-3, with TRBD2 identical over 8 bases. The receptor was isolated from a human donor in a cohort sampled during active COVID-19. The sequenced sample was peripheral blood. The CDR3: CASIPTGGSTDTQYF. The CDR3 bases are TGCGCCAGCATCCCGACGGGGGGGTCCACAGATACGCAGTATTTT. The full variable domain, rest sourced from reference TRBV5-1 and TRBJ2-3, is KAGVTQTPRYLIKTRGQQVTLSCSPISGHRSVSWYQQTPGQGLQFLFEYFSETQRNKGNFPGRFSGRQFSNSRSEMNVSTLELGDSALYLCASIPTGGSTDTQYFGPGTRLTVL.